The 15 T cell receptor beta chains presented below share a single source sample, sequenced in a study of PD-1 blockade in mismatch repair-deficient tumors. No antigen is known for these receptors. Generated by immunoSEQ multiplex PCR, the TCRdb table keeps only in-frame clones and is missing some. The data hold about 8,700 clones, with roughly 88% observed a single time. Documented time point: roughly nine-day in vitro stimulation with candidate neoantigen peptide 7. Sequencing was performed on cells cultured in vitro, taken from a patient treated with pembrolizumab. The origin of the receptors is an adult with mismatch repair-deficient cancer.

This rearrangement joins TRBV5-1 to TRBJ1-1; D is perhaps TRBD1 (5 bases). V was pared by 4 bases and J by 0 bases, with 13 bases between. The germline V gene encodes CDR1 SGHRS and CDR2 YFSETQ. The CDR3 is 15 residues long. CDR3 residues: CASSPSWGLNTEAFF. The CDR3 nucleotides are TGCGCCAGCAGCCCCAGCTGGGGACTGAACACTGAAGCTTTCTTT.

V is TRBV4-1 and J is TRBJ2-1, with TRBD2 matching 8 bases. CDR1 and CDR2 (germline): MGHRA, YSYEKL. With 4 bases clipped from V and 4 bases from J, the junction kept 12 bases outside the gene matches. The CDR3 covers 17 residues. The CDR3 region is CASSRGMSGSSYNEQFF. The CDR3 nucleotides read TGCGCCAGCAGCCGCGGGATGAGCGGGAGTTCGTACAATGAGCAGTTCTTC.

The chain links TRBV7-9 to TRBJ2-1, with 9 bases matching TRBD2. This CDR3 is built from 15 residues. Germline CDR1 reads SEHNR; CDR2 reads FQNEAQ (reference sequence). V shed 2 bases and J 9 bases; nucleotides not matched to a gene: 8. This CDR3 reads CASSLSSGRAGEQFF. CDR3 bases: TGTGCCAGCAGCTTAAGTAGCGGGAGAGCGGGTGAGCAGTTCTTC.

In this sample, this clone turned up once. V is TRBV9 and J is TRBJ1-2; D gene unclear. Germline lookup yields CDR1 SGDLS and CDR2 YYNGEE. The CDR3 runs 13 residues. V lost 3 bases, J lost 2 bases, and 8 bases lay in between. As DNA, the CDR3 is TGTGCCAGCAGCGCCGGGTCCAACTATGGCTACACCTTC. Translated, it gives CASSAGSNYGYTF.

V and J are TRBV27 and TRBJ1-4; no clear D. CDR1 and CDR2 from the germline V gene are MNHEY and SMNVEV (reference sequence). The CDR3 is 13 residues long. Trimming removed 8 bases from V and 0 bases from J, with 7 bases in between. CDR3 coding DNA: TGTGCCAGCCGGGATTCAACTAATGAAAAACTGTTTTTT. Encoded protein: CASRDSTNEKLFF.

The V and J genes are TRBV19 and TRBJ2-1; possible D gene TRBD2, 6 bases. The CDR3 has 15 amino acids. CDR1 and CDR2 (germline): LNHDA, SQIVND (reference sequence). Between the trimmed V and J ends, which lost 5 bases and 8 bases, there was a span of 19 bases. The CDR3 nucleotides read TGTGCCAGTAGTCCGCGACCGGGAGTAAAGGATGAGCAGTTCTTC. Its translation: CASSPRPGVKDEQFF.

The chain couples TRBV2 to TRBJ1-1; D is perhaps TRBD1 (6 bases). The CDR3 covers 15 residues. From germline, CDR1 is SNHLY and CDR2 FYNNEI. Between the trimmed V and J ends, which lost 2 bases and 5 bases, there was a span of 15 bases. CDR3 in DNA: TGTGCCAGCAGTGAAAATCGACAGGAAGGGACTGAAGCTTTCTTT. This sequence encodes CASSENRQEGTEAFF. The full variable domain, in which reference TRBV2 and TRBJ1-1 provide the parts outside the CDR3, is EPEVTQTPSHQVTQMGQEVILRCVPISNHLYFYWYRQILGQKVEFLVSFYNNEISEKSEIFDDQFSVERPDGSNFTLKIRSTKLEDSAMYFCASSENRQEGTEAFFGQGTRLTVV.

The V and J genes are TRBV19 and TRBJ2-3; D could derive from TRBD1 or TRBD2 (5 bases each). V lost 3 bases and J 0 bases, leaving 13 bases between the germline ends. The CDR3 length is 16 residues. Germline CDR1 is LNHDA and CDR2 is SQIVND (reference sequence). This CDR3 reads CASSIVGTGSTDTQYF. The CDR3 coding sequence is TGTGCCAGTAGTATTGTCGGGACGGGTAGCACAGATACGCAGTATTTT.

This clone was seen once. V and J are TRBV28 and TRBJ2-7, with D unresolved. V was cut by 5 bases and J by 4 bases, with 6 bases left in between. This CDR3 contains 11 residues. CDR1 MDHEN and CDR2 SYDVKM come from the germline V gene. CDR3 amino acids: CASSVLYEQYF. DNA of the CDR3: TGTGCCAGCAGTGTGCTTTACGAGCAGTACTTC.

This chain links TRBV10-1 with TRBJ2-7; 10 bases match TRBD1. Trimming at V came to 6 bases and at J to 5 bases, leaving 7 bases not matched to a gene. Germline V lookup: CDR1 WNHNN, CDR2 SYGVQD (reference sequence). The CDR3 has 14 amino acids. As DNA, the CDR3 is TGCGCCAGCAGCGACTCGACAGGGGGCAACGAGCAGTACTTC. This encodes CASSDSTGGNEQYF.

This sequence joins TRBV21-1 and TRBJ2-5; the D call TRBD2 from the table was never checked on the DNA. TRBV21-1 is assigned pseudogene status. CDR3 length: 15 residues. The DNA of the CDR3 is TGTGCCAGCAGCAAAGGACTAGCGGGAGAAGAGACCCAGTACTTC. It specifies CASSKGLAGEETQYF.

The rearrangement links TRBV30 to TRBJ1-1, with 7 bases lining up with TRBD1. With V trimmed by 8 bases and J by 8 bases, 5 bases remained unmatched. This CDR3 region has 10 residues. CDR1 is GTSNPN, CDR2 SVGIG, per germline (reference sequence). The CDR3 spells CAGTVGEAFF. The CDR3 nucleotides read TGTGCCGGGACAGTGGGGGAAGCTTTCTTT.

This clone has just one count. The V gene is TRBV28, the J gene TRBJ1-1, with D uncertain. Looked up from germline, CDR1 is MDHEN and CDR2 is SYDVKM. V was trimmed by 6 bases and J by 3 bases, leaving 11 bases between them. The CDR3 spans 13 residues. The CDR3 reads CASRLPVDTEAFF. The CDR3 DNA is TGTGCCAGCAGGCTTCCCGTGGACACTGAAGCTTTCTTT. Together with reference TRBV28 and TRBJ1-1, the CDR3 gives the full variable domain: DVKVTQSSRYLVKRTGEKVFLECVQDMDHENMFWYRQDPGLGLRLIYFSYDVKMKEKGDIPEGYSVSREKKERFSLILESASTNQTSMYLCASRLPVDTEAFFGQGTRLTVV.

The rearrangement uses TRBV28 and TRBJ1-2; D is uncertain. The germline V gene encodes CDR1 MDHEN and CDR2 SYDVKM. This CDR3 has 13 amino acids. The V end was cut by 2 bases, the J end by 3 bases, with 7 bases between. CDR3 nucleotide sequence: TGTGCCAGCAGTTTAGTGGGAGACTATGGCTACACCTTC. It is translated as CASSLVGDYGYTF.

The rearrangement links TRBV5-1 to TRBJ1-1, with unresolved D. Per the germline V gene, CDR1 is SGHRS and CDR2 is YFSETQ. With 3 bases removed from V and 1 base from J, the gap between germline ends came to 7 bases. The CDR3 totals 13 residues. CDR3 sequence: CASSSFGNTEAFF. Here the CDR3 DNA reads TGCGCCAGCAGCTCGTTCGGGAACACTGAAGCTTTCTTT.